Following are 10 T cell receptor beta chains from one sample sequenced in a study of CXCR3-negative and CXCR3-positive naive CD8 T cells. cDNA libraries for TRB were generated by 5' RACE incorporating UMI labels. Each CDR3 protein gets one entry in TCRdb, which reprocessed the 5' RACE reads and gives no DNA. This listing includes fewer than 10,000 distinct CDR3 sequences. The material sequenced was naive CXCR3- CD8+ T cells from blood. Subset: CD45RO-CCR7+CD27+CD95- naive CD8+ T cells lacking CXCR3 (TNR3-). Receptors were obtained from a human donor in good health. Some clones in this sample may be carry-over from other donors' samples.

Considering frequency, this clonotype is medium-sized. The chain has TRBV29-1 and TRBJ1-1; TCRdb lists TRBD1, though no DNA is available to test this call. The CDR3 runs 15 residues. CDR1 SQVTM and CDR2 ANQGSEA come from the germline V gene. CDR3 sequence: CSVEGRRGLNTEAFF.

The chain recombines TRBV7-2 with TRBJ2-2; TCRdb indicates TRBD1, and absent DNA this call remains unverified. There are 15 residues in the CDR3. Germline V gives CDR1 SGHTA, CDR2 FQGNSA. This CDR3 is CASSLRGGLYGELFF.

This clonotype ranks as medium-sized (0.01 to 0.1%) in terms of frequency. The CDR3 region is CASSPPDSTFQPQHF. This rearrangement joins TRBV12-3 or TRBV12-4 to TRBJ1-5. The CDR3 is made up of 15 amino acids.

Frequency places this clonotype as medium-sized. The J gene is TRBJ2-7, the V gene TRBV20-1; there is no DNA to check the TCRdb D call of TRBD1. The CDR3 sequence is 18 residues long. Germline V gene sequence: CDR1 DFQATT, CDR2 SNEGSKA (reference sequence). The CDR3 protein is CSARDNRGRRDSIYEQYF.

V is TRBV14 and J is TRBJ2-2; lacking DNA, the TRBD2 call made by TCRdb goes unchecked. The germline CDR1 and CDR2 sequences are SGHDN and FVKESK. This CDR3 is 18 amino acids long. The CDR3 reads CASSQVSGSRRFTGELFF.

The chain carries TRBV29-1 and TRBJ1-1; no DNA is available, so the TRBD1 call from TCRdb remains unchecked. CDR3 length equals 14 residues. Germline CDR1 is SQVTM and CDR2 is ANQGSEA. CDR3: CSVEFTGINAEAFF.

This chain's CDR3 is CASSFGGGNEQFF. The rearrangement uses TRBV27 and TRBJ2-1; lacking DNA, the TRBD1 call made by TCRdb goes unchecked. The CDR3 sequence is 13 residues long. Germline V gives CDR1 MNHEY, CDR2 SMNVEV (reference sequence).

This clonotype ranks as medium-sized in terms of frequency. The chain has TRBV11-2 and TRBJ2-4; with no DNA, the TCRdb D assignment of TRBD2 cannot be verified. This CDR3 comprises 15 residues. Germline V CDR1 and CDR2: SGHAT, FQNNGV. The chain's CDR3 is CASSFPLSGENIQYF.

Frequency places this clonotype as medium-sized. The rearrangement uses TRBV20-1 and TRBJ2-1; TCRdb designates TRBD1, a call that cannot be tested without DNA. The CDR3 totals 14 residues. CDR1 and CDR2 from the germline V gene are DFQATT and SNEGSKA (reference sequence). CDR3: CSAKGGSLYNEQFF.

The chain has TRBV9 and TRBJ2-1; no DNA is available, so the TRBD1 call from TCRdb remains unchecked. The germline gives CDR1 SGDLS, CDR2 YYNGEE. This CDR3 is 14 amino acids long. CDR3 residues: CASSHRTELNEQFF.